These 29 T cell receptor beta chains originate from one sample sequenced in a study of T cells in Graves' hyperthyroidism and ophthalmopathy. Using RNA transcripts as the source, TCR beta CDR3 regions were amplified. RT-PCR in the first round (using the HTBI primer set) targeted the TCR CDR3. Each CDR3 protein is one row after TCRdb ran MiXCR on the multiplex PCR reads. The sample shows hundreds of thousands of distinct CDR3 sequences, roughly a sixth of them seen only once. The sequencing sample was made of blood. Every receptor here comes from a young woman with Graves' hyperthyroidism.

This clonotype was observed many times. The V and J genes are TRBV3-1 and TRBJ1-5; tentative D call: TRBD1 (5 bases). The CDR3 is 15 residues long. Trimming shortened V by 3 bases and J by 2 bases, and 11 bases separated the two germline ends. Germline CDR1 reads LGHDT; CDR2 reads YNNKEL (reference sequence). Here the CDR3 reads CASSQGGFGNQPQHF. The CDR3 DNA reads TGTGCCAGCAGCCAGGGGGGGTTCGGCAATCAGCCCCAGCATTTT.

This clonotype was picked up one time. The chain has TRBV4-1 and TRBJ2-1; TRBD1 matches at 8 bases. After removal of 7 bases from V and 3 bases from J, the junction contained 5 bases not matched to a gene. The length of the CDR3 is 14 residues. Germline V gives CDR1 MGHRA, CDR2 YSYEKL. In DNA, the CDR3 is TGCGCCAGCACCACGGGACAGGACTACAATGAGCAGTTCTTC. It yields the protein CASTTGQDYNEQFF.

This clonotype was detected ten times or more. The gene calls are TRBV29-1 and TRBJ2-3, with 9 bases aligning to TRBD2. V was pared by 5 bases and J by 5 bases, with 5 bases of the junction left unmatched. Germline CDR1 reads SQVTM; CDR2 reads ANQGSEA. The CDR3 length is 13 residues. The CDR3 reads CSVILAGEDTQYF. CDR3 nucleotide sequence: TGCAGCGTTATCTTAGCGGGGGAAGATACGCAGTATTTT.

Ten or more counts support this clonotype. The gene calls are TRBV5-5 and TRBJ1-5, with 10 bases that match TRBD1. There are 15 residues in the CDR3. Germline CDR1 reads SGHKS; CDR2 reads YYEKEE (reference sequence). V shed 5 bases and J 3 bases; nucleotides not matched to a gene: 5. CDR3 sequence reads: CASSWTGGFNQPQHF. CDR3 nucleotides: TGTGCCAGCAGTTGGACAGGGGGATTCAATCAGCCCCAGCATTTT.

This clonotype was picked up a small number of times. V and J are TRBV20-1 and TRBJ1-5; maybe TRBD1 (6 bases). Germline assignment: CDR1 DFQATT and CDR2 SNEGSKA (reference sequence). V lost 5 bases to trimming and J lost 4 bases, with 15 bases between them. The CDR3 is 14 amino acids. The CDR3 nucleotides are TGCAGTGCTCGTTCCGAGGGGGGGAATCAGCCCCAGCATTTT. Its protein is CSARSEGGNQPQHF.

The table lists this clonotype with a few counts. The chain has TRBV10-2 and TRBJ2-1; 10 bases agree with TRBD1. Losses at the gene ends were 8 bases for V and 9 bases for J; bases not matched to a gene: 13. The germline CDR1 and CDR2 sequences are WSHSY and SAAADI. The CDR3 loop spans 15 amino acids. The DNA for the CDR3 is TGCGCCAGCGAGCGACAGGGGGCGAGGGAGGGTGAGCAGTTCTTC. It is translated as CASERQGAREGEQFF.

This clonotype has at least ten counts. This chain uses TRBV28 with TRBJ2-3, with 12 bases aligning to TRBD2. The CDR3 contains 12 residues. The V gene end was trimmed by 5 bases and the J gene end by 13 bases; junction bases not matched to a gene: 4. Germline V CDR1 and CDR2: MDHEN, SYDVKM. In nucleotides, the CDR3 is TGTGCCAGCAGTGTACTAGCGGGGGGCAAGTATTTT. This translates into CASSVLAGGKYF.

This clonotype was detected ten times or more. This sequence joins TRBV13 and TRBJ2-2; D possibly corresponds to TRBD2 (6 bases). The V end was cut by 5 bases, the J end by 4 bases, with 23 bases between. The CDR3 runs 18 residues. CDR1 PRHDT and CDR2 FYEKMQ come from the germline V gene (reference sequence). The CDR3 spells CASSIGVLAVASTGELFF. DNA for the CDR3: TGTGCCAGCAGCATCGGAGTGTTAGCGGTAGCGAGCACCGGGGAGCTGTTTTTT.

This chain joins TRBV10-3 and TRBJ2-2, with D unresolved. Germline values: CDR1 ENHRY, CDR2 SYGVKD. Trimming removed 8 bases at V and 0 bases at J, with 16 bases between. The CDR3 consists of 16 residues. The CDR3 spells CAIRPKLGSNTGELFF. The CDR3 coding sequence is TGTGCCATCCGACCGAAATTGGGATCGAACACCGGGGAGCTGTTTTTT.

There are many counts of this clonotype. The V call is TRBV3-1, the J call TRBJ1-2; D not certain. This CDR3 spans 13 amino acids. The V and J ends lost 0 bases and 8 bases respectively, with 10 bases between them. Germline lookup yields CDR1 LGHDT and CDR2 YNNKEL (reference sequence). CDR3: CASSQDTVGGYTF. In DNA form, the CDR3 reads TGTGCCAGCAGCCAAGATACGGTGGGGGGCTACACCTTC. Complete variable domain (other parts from reference TRBV3-1 and TRBJ1-2): DTAVSQTPKYLVTQMGNDKSIKCEQNLGHDTMYWYKQDSKKFLKIMFSYNNKELIINETVPNRFSPKSPDKAHLNLHINSLELGDSAVYFCASSQDTVGGYTFGSGTRLTVV.

This rearrangement joins TRBV5-1 to TRBJ2-1, with a weak D call TRBD1 (6 bases). Germline lookup yields CDR1 SGHRS and CDR2 YFSETQ. CDR3 length equals 15 residues. V was cut by 0 bases and J by 2 bases, with 9 bases left in between. The CDR3 DNA reads as TGCGCCAGCAGCTTGGCAGGGGTTACCTACAATGAGCAGTTCTTC. This gives the protein CASSLAGVTYNEQFF.

The chain employs TRBV7-9 and TRBJ1-1, with D tentatively TRBD1 (6 bases). The V and J ends lost 5 bases and 1 base respectively, with 14 bases between them. Looked up from germline, CDR1 is SEHNR and CDR2 is FQNEAQ (reference sequence). This CDR3 contains 15 residues. CDR3 sequence (DNA): TGTGCCAGCAGCCTTCCGGGACATAAGAACACTGAAGCTTTCTTT. Its protein is CASSLPGHKNTEAFF. Variable domain in full (rest from reference TRBV7-9 and TRBJ1-1): DTGVSQNPRHKITKRGQNVTFRCDPISEHNRLYWYRQTLGQGPEFLTYFQNEAQLEKSRLLSDRFSAERPKGSFSTLEIQRTEQGDSAMYLCASSLPGHKNTEAFFGQGTRLTVV.

The chain links TRBV27 to TRBJ1-4; TRBD1 agrees at 10 bases. Per germline, CDR1 MNHEY and CDR2 SMNVEV (reference sequence). The CDR3 runs to 19 residues. After removal of 7 bases from V and 1 base from J, the junction contained 15 bases not matched to a gene. This chain's CDR3 is CASIIPGQGSFVTNEKLFF. In nucleotides, the CDR3 is TGTGCCAGCATCATACCGGGACAGGGGAGCTTTGTAACTAATGAAAAACTGTTTTTT.

This clonotype was found many times. The chain is built from TRBV2 and TRBJ2-5, with 7 bases identical to TRBD2. J lost 4 bases, V lost 2 bases, and 7 bases had no gene match. This CDR3 comprises 15 residues. The germline CDR1 and CDR2 sequences are SNHLY and FYNNEI. The CDR3 DNA reads as TGTGCCAGCAGTGAAAACACCTTAGCGGGAGAGACCCAGTACTTC. Translating it yields CASSENTLAGETQYF.

The rearrangement links TRBV5-5 to TRBJ1-3; D ambiguous. V was shortened by 0 bases and J by 0 bases, with 10 bases between the two germline ends. The CDR3 loop spans 16 amino acids. Germline CDR1 is SGHKS and CDR2 is YYEKEE (reference sequence). The CDR3 loop is CASSLEVLISGNTIYF. CDR3 sequence (DNA): TGTGCCAGCAGCTTGGAGGTATTGATCTCTGGAAACACCATATATTTT.

The CDR3, as DNA: TGTGCCAGCAGTTACCAACTGGGCGGGAGAGCCCCAGATACGCAGTATTTT. Its translation: CASSYQLGGRAPDTQYF. This chain uses TRBV6-6 with TRBJ2-3; TRBD2 matches at 7 bases. This CDR3 has 17 amino acids. Germline CDR1 is MNHNY and CDR2 is SVGAGI (reference sequence). The J segment lost 4 bases and the V segment lost 2 bases, leaving 12 bases of the junction unmatched.

This clonotype was recorded at least ten times. The chain's CDR3 is CASSPDPGQGANEQYF. The DNA for the CDR3 is TGTGCCAGCTCACCAGACCCGGGTCAGGGGGCCAACGAGCAGTACTTC. The chain has TRBV18 and TRBJ2-7; TRBD1 matches 8 bases. CDR1 and CDR2 from the germline V gene are KGHSH and LQKENI. Trimming at V came to 2 bases and at J to 5 bases, leaving 11 bases not matched to a gene. The CDR3 length is 16 residues.

This clonotype was counted at least ten times. This rearrangement joins TRBV28 to TRBJ2-1, with TRBD2 identical over 14 bases. Germline trimming cut 7 bases from V and 10 bases from J; bases unmatched to any gene: 12. CDR1 and CDR2 from the germline V gene are MDHEN and SYDVKM. The CDR3 contains 16 residues. CDR3 in amino acids: CASTQGGTSGRGEQFF. CDR3 nucleotides: TGTGCCAGCACCCAGGGAGGGACTAGCGGGAGAGGGGAGCAGTTCTTC.

In this sample, this clonotype turned up many times. V gene TRBV15 combines with J gene TRBJ2-2, with a weak D call TRBD2 (6 bases). The CDR3 contains 15 residues. The V gene lost 0 bases and the J gene lost 1 base, with 6 bases spanning the gap. Germline V gives CDR1 LNHNV, CDR2 YYDKDF (reference sequence). CDR3 loop: CATSREGGNTGELFF. CDR3 DNA: TGTGCCACCAGCAGAGAGGGAGGGAACACCGGGGAGCTGTTTTTT. The whole variable domain, filled in from reference TRBV15 and TRBJ2-2, reads DAMVIQNPRYQVTQFGKPVTLSCSQTLNHNVMYWYQQKSSQAPKLLFHYYDKDFNNEADTPDNFQSRRPNTSFCFLDIRSPGLGDTAMYLCATSREGGNTGELFFGEGSRLTVL.

Remarks on this clonotype: This may arise from a read error, as a much more abundant clone is one base away. CDR3 nucleotides: TGTCGTGCGGGAGGGGGGTTTAATGATCAGTTCTTC. It yields the protein CRAGGGFNDQFF. V and J are TRBV20-1 and TRBJ2-1, with 9 bases fitting TRBD2. In germline, CDR1 is DFQATT, CDR2 SNEGSKA (reference sequence). The CDR3 runs to 12 residues.

A note on this clonotype: Mismatch with germline at one junction end may stem from a read error. The V gene is TRBV24-1, the J gene TRBJ1-5; D is uncertain. This CDR3 region has 17 residues. From germline, CDR1 is KGHDR and CDR2 SFDVKD. The DNA of the CDR3 is TGTGCCAGCAGTTACTCGCTGGGCAGAAAGGGCAATCAGCCCCAGCATTTT. The encoded protein is CASSYSLGRKGNQPQHF.

This clonotype was counted only a few times. This chain joins TRBV25-1 and TRBJ2-3, with D unclear. The CDR3 runs to 15 residues. The V and J ends lost 2 bases and 0 bases respectively, with 9 bases between them. Germline CDR1 reads MGHDK; CDR2 reads SYGVNS. CDR3 nucleotides: TGTGCCAGCAGTGAAGGCAGAACTAGCACAGATACGCAGTATTTT. Its protein is CASSEGRTSTDTQYF.

This chain connects TRBV9 to TRBJ1-1; D remains ambiguous. Trimming removed 0 bases at V and 2 bases at J, with 20 bases between. Germline loops: CDR1 SGDLS, CDR2 YYNGEE. The CDR3 has 18 residues. The CDR3 is CASSVALRGDAANTEAFF. In nucleotides, the CDR3 is TGTGCCAGCAGCGTAGCTCTCAGAGGAGACGCGGCTAACACTGAAGCTTTCTTT.

The sample holds a few counts of this clonotype. The chain combines TRBV12-3 or TRBV12-4 with TRBJ2-7, with TRBD1 matching over 7 bases. CDR3 length equals 14 residues. V gave up 2 bases and J gave up 1 base; unmatched junction bases: 2. The CDR3 DNA follows: TGTGCCAGCAGTTTAAGGGGGCAGTCCTACGAGCAGTACTTC. Protein sequence: CASSLRGQSYEQYF.

The chain combines TRBV5-1 with TRBJ1-6; D may be TRBD1 (5 bases). CDR3 length equals 13 residues. Germline V gene data show CDR1 as SGHRS and CDR2 as YFSETQ. Trimming removed 4 bases from V and 11 bases from J, with 13 bases in between. In DNA, the CDR3 is TGCGCCAGCAGCCTCGGGACCATGGCACCCCTCCACTTT. It yields the protein CASSLGTMAPLHF.

This clonotype has a count of ten or more. The V gene is TRBV11-2, the J gene TRBJ2-2, with TRBD1 matching 7 bases. CDR1 SGHAT and CDR2 FQNNGV come from the germline V gene. This CDR3 spans 15 amino acids. Trimming cost V 5 bases and J 7 bases; bases outside gene matches: 10. The CDR3: CASSETGVGVGELFF. The CDR3 DNA reads TGTGCCAGCAGCGAAACAGGGGTGGGGGTCGGGGAGCTGTTTTTT.

This clonotype occurred many times. The chain uses TRBV20-1 and TRBJ2-1, with 11 bases fitting TRBD2. Germline lookup yields CDR1 DFQATT and CDR2 SNEGSKA (reference sequence). CDR3 length: 13 residues. The V and J ends lost 8 bases and 8 bases, in that order; junction bases with no gene match: 8. In DNA form, the CDR3 reads TGCAGTCTTTTAGCGGGGGGGCATGATGAGCAGTTCTTC. It is translated as CSLLAGGHDEQFF.

The chain carries TRBV29-1 and TRBJ2-7, with D possibly matching TRBD1 (5 bases). The V end was cut by 2 bases, the J end by 6 bases, with 8 bases between. Germline-derived CDR1 and CDR2 are SQVTM and ANQGSEA. The CDR3 contains 11 residues. The CDR3 nucleotides are TGCAGCGTTGAAACAGGTCCCGAGCAGTACTTC. Translated, it gives CSVETGPEQYF.

This clonotype was found a few times. The rearrangement uses TRBV11-2 and TRBJ2-7; D uncertain. Germline CDR1 is SGHAT and CDR2 is FQNNGV. This CDR3 is built from 12 residues. V was pared by 2 bases and J by 6 bases, with 8 bases between. CDR3 residues: CASSLPKVEQYF. The CDR3 coding sequence is TGTGCCAGCAGCTTACCCAAGGTCGAGCAGTACTTC. Supplemented by reference TRBV11-2 and TRBJ2-7, the full variable domain reads EAGVAQSPRYKIIEKRQSVAFWCNPISGHATLYWYQQILGQGPKLLIQFQNNGVVDDSQLPKDRFSAERLKGVDSTLKIQPAKLEDSAVYLCASSLPKVEQYFGPGTRLTVT.